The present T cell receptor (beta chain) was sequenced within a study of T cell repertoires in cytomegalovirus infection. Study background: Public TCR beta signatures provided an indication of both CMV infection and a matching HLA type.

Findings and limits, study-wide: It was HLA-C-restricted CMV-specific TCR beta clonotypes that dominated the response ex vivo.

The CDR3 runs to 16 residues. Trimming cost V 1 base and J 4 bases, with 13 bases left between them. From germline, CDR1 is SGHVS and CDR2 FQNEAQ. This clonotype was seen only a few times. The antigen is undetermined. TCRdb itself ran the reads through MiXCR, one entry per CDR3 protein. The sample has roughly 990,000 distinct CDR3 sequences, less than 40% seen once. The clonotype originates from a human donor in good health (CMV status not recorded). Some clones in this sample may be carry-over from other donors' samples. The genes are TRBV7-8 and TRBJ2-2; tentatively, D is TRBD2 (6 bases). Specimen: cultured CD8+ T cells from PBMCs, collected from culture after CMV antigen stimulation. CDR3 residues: CASSLGRAAGTGELFF. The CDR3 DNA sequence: TGTGCCAGCAGCTTAGGGAGGGCCGCGGGCACCGGGGAGCTGTTTTTT.